A single sample is the source of the 8 T cell receptor beta chains below, sequenced in a study of T cell responses to AZD1222 COVID-19 vaccine. Data came from immunoSEQ multiplex PCR; TCRdb stores just in-frame clones and leaves some out. The sample contains 120,000 or so clones, over 75% of which appear only once. This material consisted of peripheral blood, taken on day 0 of AZD1222 vaccination. The source is an adult in good health.

The gene calls are TRBV5-6 and TRBJ2-5; D not resolved. CDR1 and CDR2 (germline): SGHDT, YYEEEE. CDR3 length equals 13 residues. Trimming cost V 2 bases and J 5 bases, with 10 bases left between them. The CDR3 bases are TGTGCCAGCAGCTTTCTAGGTCGGGAGACCCAGTACTTC. Its translation: CASSFLGRETQYF.

The V and J genes are TRBV3-1 (or the pseudogene TRBV3-2) and TRBJ2-3, with D perhaps TRBD1 or TRBD2 (5 bases each). V lost 8 bases to trimming and J lost 0 bases, with 15 bases between them. This CDR3 is built from 15 residues. The germline V gene encodes CDR1 LGHDT and CDR2 YNNKEL (reference sequence). The CDR3 loop reads CASGGRGGSTDTQYF. The CDR3 DNA sequence: TGTGCCAGCGGGGGTAGGGGCGGAAGCACAGATACGCAGTATTTT.

The count of this clone is one. The same CDR3 is also encoded by other DNA sequences in this sample. The chain is built from TRBV7-9 and TRBJ1-5, with D uncertain. Germline assignment: CDR1 SEHNR and CDR2 FQNEAQ (reference sequence). The CDR3 is made up of 12 amino acids. V gave up 3 bases and J gave up 5 bases, with 5 bases separating them. The DNA of the CDR3 is TGTGCCAGCAGCTTTAGAGATCAGCCCCAGCATTTT. Its translation is CASSFRDQPQHF. The entire variable domain, with the rest obtained from reference TRBV7-9 and TRBJ1-5, is as follows: DTGVSQNPRHKITKRGQNVTFRCDPISEHNRLYWYRQTLGQGPEFLTYFQNEAQLEKSRLLSDRFSAERPKGSFSTLEIQRTEQGDSAMYLCASSFRDQPQHFGDGTRLSIL.

The table lists this clone with a count of one. The rearrangement links TRBV5-1 to TRBJ2-7; 9 nucleotides line up with TRBD1. Trimming took 3 bases from V and 3 from J; bases not matched to a gene: 10. Germline values: CDR1 SGHRS, CDR2 YFSETQ. The CDR3 covers 16 residues. The CDR3 DNA reads as TGCGCCAGCAGCTCCAGAAGCGGGACAGGGCTCTACGAGCAGTACTTC. This sequence encodes CASSSRSGTGLYEQYF.

Here the CDR3 DNA reads TGCGCCAGCAGCATCCAAACCTCCTCGTACAATGAGCAGTTCTTC. This encodes CASSIQTSSYNEQFF. The J gene is TRBJ2-1, the V gene TRBV5-1, with D unresolved. This CDR3 is 15 amino acids long. The ends were cut back, 4 bases at V and 4 bases at J, with 15 bases in the middle. Germline V gives CDR1 SGHRS, CDR2 YFSETQ.

The table lists this clone with a few counts. The V call is TRBV10-3, the J call TRBJ2-5; either TRBD1 or TRBD2 may fit D (7 bases each). Trimming stripped 5 bases from V and 4 bases from J, with 14 bases between. This CDR3 comprises 14 residues. The germline gives CDR1 ENHRY, CDR2 SYGVKD. CDR3 loop: CAISTRRGGETQYF. DNA of the CDR3: TGTGCCATCAGTACACGCAGGGGGGGAGAGACCCAGTACTTC.

As for this clone: Other DNA sequences from this sample encode an identical CDR3 as well. The chain employs TRBV9 and TRBJ2-7; the D call may be TRBD1 or TRBD2 (6 bases each). Germline V CDR1 and CDR2: SGDLS, YYNGEE. V gave up 4 bases and J gave up 0 bases, with 11 bases separating them. The CDR3 runs to 14 residues. The CDR3 nucleotides are TGTGCCAGCAGCCCCGGGGGCTTCTCCTACGAGCAGTACTTC. Protein: CASSPGGFSYEQYF.

V and J are TRBV21-1 and TRBJ2-3; the table's D call of TRBD2 was not tested on the DNA. TRBV21-1 is flagged as a pseudogene. CDR3 size: 13 residues. Here the CDR3 reads CANIDVAADTQYF. As DNA, the CDR3 is TGTGCCAACATTGACGTAGCCGCAGATACGCAGTATTTT.